This entry describes one T cell receptor beta chain. Its antigen remains unidentified. With 60 Vbeta and 13 Jbeta primers, the PCR was carried out. Study processing details: Approximately 11 million of the about 80 million unique TCR beta chains counted in a later analysis were shared. The method was immunoSEQ multiplex PCR; TCRdb's version includes in-frame clones alone and lacks a portion of them. From that table come the V and J calls and clone size; the DNA was used to work out D and trimming. The repertoire holds fewer than 150,000 clones, with approximately 73% as singletons. Germline V gene data show CDR1 as MNHNY and CDR2 as SVGAGI (reference sequence). This CDR3 has 14 residues. V was cut by 0 bases and J by 6 bases, with 9 bases left in between. The sample is drawn from a study of cytomegalovirus exposure and HLA in healthy donors. General observations from the study: Researchers reported from a later analysis that most CMV-associated TCR beta chains appeared HLA-restricted. In a later analysis, V- and J-gene trimming of beta chains associated with a DCLRE1C missense variant, replicated independently.

The chain is built from TRBV6-6 and TRBJ1-5; weak D call: TRBD1 (5 bases). The sequenced sample was PBMCs. The sequence was obtained from a human donor in good health. The CDR3 region has the DNA TGTGCCAGCAGTTACTCGAGTCAGGGTCAGCCCCAGCATTTT. Protein product: CASSYSSQGQPQHF.